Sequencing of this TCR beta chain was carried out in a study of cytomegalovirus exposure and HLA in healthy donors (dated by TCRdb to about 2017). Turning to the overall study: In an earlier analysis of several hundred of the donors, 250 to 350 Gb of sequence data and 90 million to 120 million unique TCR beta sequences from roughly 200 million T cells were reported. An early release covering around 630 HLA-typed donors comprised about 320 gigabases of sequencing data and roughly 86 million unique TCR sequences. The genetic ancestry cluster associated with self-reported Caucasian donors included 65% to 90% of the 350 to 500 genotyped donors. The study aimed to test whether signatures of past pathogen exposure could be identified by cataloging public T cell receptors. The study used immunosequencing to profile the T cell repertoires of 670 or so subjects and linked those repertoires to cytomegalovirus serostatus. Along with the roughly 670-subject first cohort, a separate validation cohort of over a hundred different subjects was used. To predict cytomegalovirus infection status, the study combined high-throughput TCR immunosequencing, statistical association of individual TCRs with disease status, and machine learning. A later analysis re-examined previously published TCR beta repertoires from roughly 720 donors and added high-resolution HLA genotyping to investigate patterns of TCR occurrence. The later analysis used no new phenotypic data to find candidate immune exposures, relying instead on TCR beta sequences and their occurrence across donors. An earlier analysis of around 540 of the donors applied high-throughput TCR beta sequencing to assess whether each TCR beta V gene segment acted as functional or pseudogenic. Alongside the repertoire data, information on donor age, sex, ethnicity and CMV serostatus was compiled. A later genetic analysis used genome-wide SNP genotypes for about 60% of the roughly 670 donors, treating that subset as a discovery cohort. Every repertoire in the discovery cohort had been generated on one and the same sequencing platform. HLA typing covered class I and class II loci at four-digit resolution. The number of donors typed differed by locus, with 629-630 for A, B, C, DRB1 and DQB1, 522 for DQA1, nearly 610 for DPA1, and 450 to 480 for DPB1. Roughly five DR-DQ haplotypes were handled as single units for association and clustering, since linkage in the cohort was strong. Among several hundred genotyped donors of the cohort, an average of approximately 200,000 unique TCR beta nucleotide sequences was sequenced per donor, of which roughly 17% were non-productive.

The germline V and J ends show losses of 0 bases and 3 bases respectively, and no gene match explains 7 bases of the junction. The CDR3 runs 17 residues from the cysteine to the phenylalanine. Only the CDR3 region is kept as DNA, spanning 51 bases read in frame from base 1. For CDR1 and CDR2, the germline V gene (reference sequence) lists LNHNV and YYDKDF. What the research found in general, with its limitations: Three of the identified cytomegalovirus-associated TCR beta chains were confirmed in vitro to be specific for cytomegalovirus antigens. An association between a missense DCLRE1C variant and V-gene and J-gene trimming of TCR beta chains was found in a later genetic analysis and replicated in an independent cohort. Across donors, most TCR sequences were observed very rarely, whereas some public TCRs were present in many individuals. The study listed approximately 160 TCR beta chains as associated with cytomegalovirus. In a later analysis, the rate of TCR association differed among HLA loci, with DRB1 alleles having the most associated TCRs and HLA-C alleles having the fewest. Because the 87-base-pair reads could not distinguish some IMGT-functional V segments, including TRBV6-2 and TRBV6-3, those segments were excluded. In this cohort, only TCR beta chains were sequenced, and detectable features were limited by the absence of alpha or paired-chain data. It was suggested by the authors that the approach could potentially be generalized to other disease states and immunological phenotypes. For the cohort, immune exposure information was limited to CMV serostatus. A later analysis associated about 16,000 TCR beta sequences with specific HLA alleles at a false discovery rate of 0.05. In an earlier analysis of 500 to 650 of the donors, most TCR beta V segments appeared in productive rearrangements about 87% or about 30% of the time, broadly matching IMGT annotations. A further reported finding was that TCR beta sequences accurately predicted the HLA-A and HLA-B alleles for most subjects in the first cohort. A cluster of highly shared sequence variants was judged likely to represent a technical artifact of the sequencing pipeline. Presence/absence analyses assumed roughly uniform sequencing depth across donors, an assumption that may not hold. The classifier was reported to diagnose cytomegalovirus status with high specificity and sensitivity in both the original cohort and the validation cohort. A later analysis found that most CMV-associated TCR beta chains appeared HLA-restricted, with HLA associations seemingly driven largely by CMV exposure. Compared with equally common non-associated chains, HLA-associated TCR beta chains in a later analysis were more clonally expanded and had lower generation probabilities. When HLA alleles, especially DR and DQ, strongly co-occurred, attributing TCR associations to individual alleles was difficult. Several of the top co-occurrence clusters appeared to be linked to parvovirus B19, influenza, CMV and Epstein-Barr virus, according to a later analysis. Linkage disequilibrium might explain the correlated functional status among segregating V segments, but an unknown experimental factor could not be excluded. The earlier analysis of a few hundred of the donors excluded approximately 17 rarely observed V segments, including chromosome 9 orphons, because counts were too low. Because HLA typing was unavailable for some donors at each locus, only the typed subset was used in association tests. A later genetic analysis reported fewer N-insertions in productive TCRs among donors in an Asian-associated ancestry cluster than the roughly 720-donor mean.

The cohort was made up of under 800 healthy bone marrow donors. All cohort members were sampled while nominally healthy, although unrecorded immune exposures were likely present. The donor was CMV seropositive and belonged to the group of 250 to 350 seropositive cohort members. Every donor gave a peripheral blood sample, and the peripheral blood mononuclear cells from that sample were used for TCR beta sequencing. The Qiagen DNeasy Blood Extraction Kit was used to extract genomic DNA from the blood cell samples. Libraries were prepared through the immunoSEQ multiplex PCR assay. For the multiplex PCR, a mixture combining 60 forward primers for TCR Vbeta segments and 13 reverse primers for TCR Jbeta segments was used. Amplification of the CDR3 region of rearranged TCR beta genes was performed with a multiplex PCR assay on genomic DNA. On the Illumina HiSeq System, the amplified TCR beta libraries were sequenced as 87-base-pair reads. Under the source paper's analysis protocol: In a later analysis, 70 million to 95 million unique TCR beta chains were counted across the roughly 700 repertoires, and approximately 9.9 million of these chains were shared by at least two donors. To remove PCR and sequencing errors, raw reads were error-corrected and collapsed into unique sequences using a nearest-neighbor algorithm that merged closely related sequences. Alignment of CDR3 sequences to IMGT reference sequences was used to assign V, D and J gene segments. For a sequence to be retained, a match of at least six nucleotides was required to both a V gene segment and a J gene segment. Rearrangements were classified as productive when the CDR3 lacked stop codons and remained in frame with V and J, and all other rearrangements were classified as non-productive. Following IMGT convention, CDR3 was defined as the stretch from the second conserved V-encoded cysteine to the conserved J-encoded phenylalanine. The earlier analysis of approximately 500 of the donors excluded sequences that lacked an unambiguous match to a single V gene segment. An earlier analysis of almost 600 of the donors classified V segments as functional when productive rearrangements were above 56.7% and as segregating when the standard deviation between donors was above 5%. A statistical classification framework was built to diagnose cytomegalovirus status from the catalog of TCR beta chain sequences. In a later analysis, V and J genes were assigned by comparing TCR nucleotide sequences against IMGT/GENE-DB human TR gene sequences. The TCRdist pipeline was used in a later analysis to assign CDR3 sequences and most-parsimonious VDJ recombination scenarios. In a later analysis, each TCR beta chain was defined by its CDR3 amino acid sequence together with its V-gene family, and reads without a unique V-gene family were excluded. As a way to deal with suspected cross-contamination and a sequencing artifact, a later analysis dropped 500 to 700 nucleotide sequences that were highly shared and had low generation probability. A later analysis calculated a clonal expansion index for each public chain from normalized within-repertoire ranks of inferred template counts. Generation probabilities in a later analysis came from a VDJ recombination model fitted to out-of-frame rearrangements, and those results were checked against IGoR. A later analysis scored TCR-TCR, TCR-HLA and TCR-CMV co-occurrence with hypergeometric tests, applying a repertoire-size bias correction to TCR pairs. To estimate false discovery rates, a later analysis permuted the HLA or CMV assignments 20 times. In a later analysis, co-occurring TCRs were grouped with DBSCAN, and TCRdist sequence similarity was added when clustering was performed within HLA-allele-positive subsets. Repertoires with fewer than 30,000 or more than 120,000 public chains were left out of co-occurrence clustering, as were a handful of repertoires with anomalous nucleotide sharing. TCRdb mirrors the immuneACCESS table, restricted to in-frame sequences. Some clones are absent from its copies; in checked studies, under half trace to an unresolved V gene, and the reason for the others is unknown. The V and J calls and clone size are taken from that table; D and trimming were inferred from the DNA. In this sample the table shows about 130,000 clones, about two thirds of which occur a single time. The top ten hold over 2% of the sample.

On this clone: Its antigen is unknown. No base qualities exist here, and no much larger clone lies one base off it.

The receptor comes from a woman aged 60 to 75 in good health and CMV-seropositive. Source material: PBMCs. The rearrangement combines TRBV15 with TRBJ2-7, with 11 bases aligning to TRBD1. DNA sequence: TGTGCCACCAGCAGAGAGAAGGGGGGACAGGGGGTCTACGAGCAGTACTTC. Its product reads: CATSREKGGQGVYEQYF.